This passage covers 30 T cell receptor beta chains from one sample sequenced in a study of monozygotic twins with cystic fibrosis. Some clones are missing from TCRdb's copy, which holds only in-frame ones; the method was immunoSEQ multiplex PCR. In the table there are about 36,000 clones, 84% of which are singletons. Sequences were obtained from blood. These receptors were taken from a girl aged 2 to 9 with cystic fibrosis.

The chain carries TRBV5-1 and TRBJ2-5, with D unclear. Trimming took off 6 bases at V and 5 bases at J, with 14 bases between the two ends. The CDR3 consists of 13 residues. Germline CDR1 reads SGHRS; CDR2 reads YFSETQ. The CDR3 sequence: CASTAALGETQYF. CDR3 DNA: TGCGCCAGCACCGCGGCGCTAGGGGAGACCCAGTACTTC.

This sequence joins TRBV2 and TRBJ2-3; 8 bases line up with TRBD2. The CDR3 totals 15 residues. CDR1 is SNHLY, CDR2 FYNNEI, per germline. The junction had 6 bases not matched to a gene; V was cut back by 7 bases and J by 0 bases. CDR3 in amino acids: CASKASGLSTDTQYF. The DNA for the CDR3 is TGTGCCAGCAAGGCTAGCGGGCTTAGCACAGATACGCAGTATTTT.

The J gene is TRBJ2-7, the V gene TRBV6-5; maybe TRBD2 (7 bases). Germline CDR1 MNHEY, CDR2 SVGAGI. The ends were cut back, 1 base at V and 2 bases at J, with 12 bases in the middle. The length of the CDR3 is 15 residues. DNA for the CDR3: TGTGCCAGCAGTTACTTTAGGGGGGGGGCCTACGAGCAGTACTTC. Its translation is CASSYFRGGAYEQYF.

A few counts support this clone. The chain joins TRBV6-1 to TRBJ2-1; D remains ambiguous. The CDR3 is 13 residues long. Germline V CDR1 and CDR2: MNHNS, SASEGT. Trimming removed 10 bases at V and 5 bases at J, with 15 bases between. The CDR3 sequence: CATRHTTHNEQFF. The CDR3 region has the DNA TGTGCCACCAGACATACGACCCACAATGAGCAGTTCTTC.

The chain combines TRBV4-2 with TRBJ1-1; D perhaps matches TRBD1 (6 bases). Trimming pared 4 bases from V and 5 bases from J, leaving 14 bases between. Germline-derived CDR1 and CDR2 are LGHNA and YNFKEQ. The CDR3 length is 14 residues. The CDR3 reads CASSRSLQGTEAFF. In DNA, the CDR3 is TGTGCCAGCAGCCGTTCACTACAGGGAACTGAAGCTTTCTTT.

The chain links TRBV4-1 to TRBJ1-5; a weak D match, TRBD1 (6 bases). CDR3 length equals 15 residues. The germline V and J ends were trimmed by 0 bases and 2 bases, with 8 bases remaining between them. Germline CDR1 reads MGHRA; CDR2 reads YSYEKL. As DNA, the CDR3 is TGCGCCAGCAGCCAAGATCGACAGGGCAATCAGCCCCAGCATTTT. Translation gives CASSQDRQGNQPQHF.

The table lists this clone with a count of one. This sequence joins TRBV20-1 and TRBJ1-1; maybe TRBD1 (6 bases). The length of the CDR3 is 10 residues. From germline, CDR1 is DFQATT and CDR2 SNEGSKA (reference sequence). V was shortened by 8 bases and J by 9 bases, with 13 bases between the two germline ends. Here the CDR3 DNA reads TGCAGTCTCAGACAGGCCCAAGCTTTCTTT. It specifies CSLRQAQAFF.

This rearrangement joins TRBV10-3 to TRBJ2-5, with D possibly TRBD2 on 7 matching bases. Germline CDR1 and CDR2: ENHRY and SYGVKD. V gave up 4 bases and J gave up 5 bases, with 14 bases separating them. This CDR3 has 14 amino acids. CDR3 sequence reads: CAISGGEGEETQYF. The CDR3 DNA follows: TGTGCCATCAGTGGTGGGGAGGGGGAGGAGACCCAGTACTTC.

V is TRBV7-8 and J is TRBJ1-1; 7 bases map to TRBD1. Germline V lookup: CDR1 SGHVS, CDR2 FQNEAQ. J was trimmed by 4 bases and V by 10 bases; bases with no gene match: 9. The CDR3 extends over 13 amino acids. CDR3 nucleotides: TGTGCCACTACCCTAGGGGGCCGCACTGAAGCTTTCTTT. This codes for CATTLGGRTEAFF.

The rearrangement uses TRBV4-1 and TRBJ2-7; TRBD2 might be the D (7 bases). Germline lookup yields CDR1 MGHRA and CDR2 YSYEKL. The CDR3 contains 15 residues. Trimming removed 2 bases at V and 4 bases at J, with 15 bases between. CDR3: CASSQKAGRGYEQYF. The CDR3 nucleotides read TGCGCCAGCAGCCAAAAGGCAGGGAGGGGGTACGAGCAGTACTTC.

The rearrangement uses TRBV30 and TRBJ1-2; 8 nucleotides align to TRBD1. CDR3 length: 12 amino acids. V gave up 4 bases and J gave up 5 bases; unmatched junction bases: 3. Germline CDR1 and CDR2: GTSNPN and SVGIG (reference sequence). This CDR3 reads CAWKDRVYGYTF. The CDR3, as DNA: TGTGCCTGGAAGGACAGGGTATATGGCTACACCTTC.

This clone was found once. The chain recombines TRBV25-1 with TRBJ2-7; either TRBD1 or TRBD2 may fit D (6 bases each). Trimming pared 0 bases from V and 4 bases from J, leaving 13 bases between. Germline lookup yields CDR1 MGHDK and CDR2 SYGVNS. This CDR3 comprises 15 residues. The CDR3, as DNA: TGTGCCAGCAGTGAATATCTGGGGGGCGGGTACGAGCAGTACTTC. It codes for CASSEYLGGGYEQYF.

There are a few counts of this clone. V is TRBV2 and J is TRBJ1-1, with D perhaps TRBD1 (5 bases). Germline-derived CDR1 and CDR2 are SNHLY and FYNNEI. This CDR3 is built from 11 residues. V was cut by 4 bases and J by 7 bases, with 7 bases left in between. In DNA form, the CDR3 reads TGTGCCAGCAGTGTACAGGTTGAAGCTTTCTTT. Its protein product is CASSVQVEAFF.

The chain joins TRBV7-9 to TRBJ1-1; D is possibly TRBD1 (6 bases). Between the trimmed V and J ends, which lost 2 bases and 3 bases, there was a span of 16 bases. The CDR3 length is 16 residues. The germline gives CDR1 SEHNR, CDR2 FQNEAQ (reference sequence). The CDR3 spells CASSLMRRGADTEAFF. CDR3 nucleotide sequence: TGTGCCAGCAGCTTAATGCGGAGGGGGGCTGACACTGAAGCTTTCTTT.

The chain carries TRBV9 and TRBJ1-1; D is unclear. The CDR3 is made up of 16 amino acids. Trimming left V 0 bases short and J 8 bases short, with 20 bases between. CDR1 and CDR2 from the germline V gene are SGDLS and YYNGEE. The CDR3 DNA reads TGTGCCAGCAGCGTAGGAGAGGCGCGGGGATCTTTAGAAGCTTTCTTT. Translated, it gives CASSVGEARGSLEAFF.

The chain couples TRBV4-2 to TRBJ1-4, with TRBD1 identical over 8 bases. V shed 0 bases, J shed 8 bases, and the junction held 2 bases outside the gene matches. The germline V gene encodes CDR1 LGHNA and CDR2 YNFKEQ. The CDR3 runs to 14 residues. CDR3 nucleotide sequence: TGTGCCAGCAGCCAAGATACAGGGGGGGAAAAACTGTTTTTT. Its translation: CASSQDTGGEKLFF.

V and J are TRBV2 and TRBJ2-5; 10 nucleotides match TRBD1. CDR3 length: 15 amino acids. Germline values: CDR1 SNHLY, CDR2 FYNNEI. V dropped 7 bases and J dropped 4; count of bases not matched to a gene: 9. The CDR3 reads CASTTDRGLSETQYF. The CDR3 DNA sequence: TGTGCCAGCACCACTGACAGGGGGCTATCAGAGACCCAGTACTTC.

The chain is built from TRBV4-1 and TRBJ2-7; no definite D call. V lost 1 base and J lost 7, with 5 bases in between. Germline loops: CDR1 MGHRA, CDR2 YSYEKL. This CDR3 has 11 residues. The CDR3 region has the DNA TGCGCCAGCAGCCAAGGGCGGGAGCAGTACTTC. Amino acid sequence: CASSQGREQYF.

This clone was recorded only once. The chain is built from TRBV6-5 and TRBJ1-5, with D hard to call. The germline V and J ends were trimmed by 5 bases and 0 bases, with 5 bases remaining between them. The CDR3 loop spans 13 amino acids. Germline V gene sequence: CDR1 MNHEY, CDR2 SVGAGI. CDR3: CASSPYSNQPQHF. The CDR3 region has the DNA TGTGCCAGCAGTCCGTATAGCAATCAGCCCCAGCATTTT.

This clone has a single count. This chain uses TRBV5-1 with TRBJ1-2, with 8 positions matching TRBD1. The CDR3 totals 15 residues. V lost 7 bases to trimming and J lost 0 bases; unmatched junction nucleotides: 8. Per germline, CDR1 SGHRS and CDR2 YFSETQ. The CDR3 DNA reads as TGCGCCAGCCAGATTCAGACAGGGGCTAACTATGGCTACACCTTC. This sequence encodes CASQIQTGANYGYTF.

The chain is built from TRBV29-1 and TRBJ2-3; the D is unclear. The CDR3 runs 8 residues. Germline CDR1 and CDR2: SQVTM and ANQGSEA. Trimming took off 7 bases at V and 14 bases at J, with 10 bases between the two ends. This chain's CDR3 is CSDENLYF. The DNA for the CDR3 is TGCAGCGATGAGAATCTGTATTTT.

The V call is TRBV4-3, the J call TRBJ2-1, with 8 bases fitting TRBD2. Germline assignment: CDR1 LGHNA and CDR2 YSLEER. CDR3 length: 16 residues. The ends lost 0 bases at V and 6 bases at J; junction bases unmatched: 7. The CDR3: CASSQEGSGLGNEQFF. The CDR3 bases are TGCGCCAGCAGCCAAGAAGGGTCGGGACTAGGCAATGAGCAGTTCTTC.

This clone was found once. This chain joins TRBV7-2 and TRBJ2-2, with a weak D call TRBD2 (7 bases). From germline, CDR1 is SGHTA and CDR2 FQGNSA. CDR3 size: 15 residues. V lost 2 bases to trimming and J lost 4 bases, with 11 bases between them. CDR3 protein: CASSLQGGGTGELFF. The DNA for the CDR3 is TGTGCCAGCAGCTTACAGGGAGGGGGCACCGGGGAGCTGTTTTTT.

The chain joins TRBV6-6 to TRBJ2-2; D is uncertain. V lost 1 base and J lost 4, with 13 bases in between. CDR1 and CDR2 from the germline V gene are MNHNY and SVGAGI (reference sequence). This CDR3 has 16 amino acids. Written as DNA, the CDR3 is TGTGCCAGCAGTTACTGGAGCGCCTTGGGCACCGGGGAGCTGTTTTTT. This codes for CASSYWSALGTGELFF.

The DNA for the CDR3 is TGTGCCAGCAGTTTTCTTCAGGGGGAAGAGACCCAGTACTTC. Residues: CASSFLQGEETQYF. The rearrangement uses TRBV2 and TRBJ2-5, with 7 bases identical to TRBD1. J lost 3 bases, V lost 5 bases, and 6 bases had no gene match. This CDR3 comprises 14 residues. From germline, CDR1 is SNHLY and CDR2 FYNNEI. Variable domain in full (rest from reference TRBV2 and TRBJ2-5): EPEVTQTPSHQVTQMGQEVILRCVPISNHLYFYWYRQILGQKVEFLVSFYNNEISEKSEIFDDQFSVERPDGSNFTLKIRSTKLEDSAMYFCASSFLQGEETQYFGPGTRLLVL.

This clone was seen only a few times. This specimen includes other DNA sequences encoding the same CDR3. The chain is built from TRBV7-2 and TRBJ2-7; D call uncertain. Trimming cost V 5 bases and J 2 bases, with 13 bases left between them. Germline CDR1 is SGHTA and CDR2 is FQGNSA. This CDR3 is built from 14 residues. In DNA form, the CDR3 reads TGTGCCAGCAGCCTAGGTGGGTCCCCCTACGAGCAGTACTTC. It translates to CASSLGGSPYEQYF.

V gene TRBV18 combines with J gene TRBJ2-1, with TRBD2 matching 8 bases. V dropped 3 bases and J dropped 10; count of bases not matched to a gene: 5. This CDR3 is 13 amino acids long. Per germline, CDR1 KGHSH and CDR2 LQKENI. CDR3 coding DNA: TGTGCCAGCTCACCGGGACTAGTGTCCGAGCAGTTCTTC. This translates into CASSPGLVSEQFF. Variable domain in full (rest from reference TRBV18 and TRBJ2-1): NAGVMQNPRHLVRRRGQEARLRCSPMKGHSHVYWYRQLPEEGLKFMVYLQKENIIDESGMPKERFSAEFPKEGPSILRIQQVVRGDSAAYFCASSPGLVSEQFFGPGTRLTVL.

The V call is TRBV5-1, the J call TRBJ2-3; perhaps TRBD2 as D (7 bases). The CDR3 totals 15 residues. The germline V gene has CDR1 SGHRS and CDR2 YFSETQ. The V and J ends lost 4 bases and 5 bases respectively, with 17 bases between them. DNA for the CDR3: TGCGCCAGCAGCCACGGGGGGCCAAGAGGAGATACGCAGTATTTT. It encodes CASSHGGPRGDTQYF.

The genes are TRBV6-6 and TRBJ1-2; 9 positions match TRBD1. The V segment lost 4 bases and the J segment 8 bases; nucleotides outside the gene matches: 11. The CDR3 contains 15 residues. Germline V CDR1 and CDR2: MNHNY, SVGAGI (reference sequence). The CDR3 DNA sequence: TGTGCCAGCAGTTGGGCGCCTGGGACAGGGCTCGGCTACACCTTC. Amino acid sequence: CASSWAPGTGLGYTF.

This clone has only a few counts. The chain is built from TRBV5-5 and TRBJ2-3; D is uncertain. The CDR3 totals 12 residues. Trimming left V 4 bases short and J 3 bases short, with 6 bases between. Germline CDR1 reads SGHKS; CDR2 reads YYEKEE (reference sequence). CDR3 sequence: CASSLPTDTQYF. The CDR3 DNA is TGTGCCAGCAGCCTACCTACAGATACGCAGTATTTT.